The clone carrying this T cell receptor (beta chain) appeared once. Sequencing used immunoSEQ multiplex PCR; TCRdb keeps in-frame clones, though not all of them. The sample yields tens of thousands of clones, roughly 94% seen once. The data stem from a study of graft-versus-host responses after intestinal transplantation. Study-wide background: Anti-thymocyte globulin induction, then tacrolimus and steroids for around 3 years, went to all recipients.

Germline CDR1 reads LNHDA; CDR2 reads SQIVND (reference sequence). Deletions cut 10 bases from V and 1 base from J, with 14 bases between. The CDR3 totals 15 residues. This chain uses TRBV19 with TRBJ2-6; D possibly corresponds to TRBD1 (6 bases). The TCR was taken from a human patient who received an intestinal transplant, so some T cells may come from the graft donor. The sequencing used PBMCs, collected 156 days after intestinal transplant. The CDR3 sequence: CAIRPGDSGANVLTF. The CDR3 region has the DNA TGTGCCATTAGACCAGGGGATTCTGGGGCCAACGTCCTGACTTTC.